Reported below is one T cell receptor beta chain. The antigen is unknown. The sample belongs to a study of T cell responses to AZD1222 COVID-19 vaccine. Study at large: Second-dose groups at about 4 or about 12 weeks were pooled.

This table comes from immunoSEQ multiplex PCR, and its TCRdb copy is limited to in-frame clones, with some not included. Here the sample spans about 140,000 clones, 84% being singletons. Study conclusions and caveats: Nearly half of unique spike-specific TCRs reportedly avoided B.1.351 and B.1.1.7 mutated regions. Repertoire sampling happened only post peak T cell response.

The V and J ends lost 0 bases and 0 bases respectively, with 6 bases between them. Germline CDR1 reads MNHNS; CDR2 reads SASEGT. The CDR3 totals 15 residues. Sequences were derived from peripheral blood, sampled on day 0 of AZD1222 vaccination. This clonotype originated in an adult in good health. This chain links TRBV6-1 with TRBJ1-3; D unclear. CDR3 loop: CASSEAGFSGNTIYF. The CDR3 DNA reads as TGTGCCAGCAGTGAAGCGGGCTTCTCTGGAAACACCATATATTTT.